The present T cell receptor beta chain was sequenced within a study of synovial regulatory T cells in juvenile arthritis. Donors were some 11 juvenile idiopathic arthritis patients with active disease, 3 polyarticular and 8 oligoarticular. Patients were aged median around 10 years with disease lasting median around 7 years. General study points: Inflammation-associated Treg cells in blood had less TCR diversity than the remaining blood Treg cells. Across patients, iaTreg TCR repertoires were mostly private, partly shared with synovial Teff and blood CPL.

Sequencing was performed with immunoSEQ multiplex PCR; in TCRdb, only in-frame clones are kept and a portion is missing. The table counts 10,000 or so clones; over 0.65% lies in the top ten. Comment on this clone: The antigen is not known.

The receptor comes from a donor aged 2-30 years with juvenile idiopathic arthritis. The sequenced material came from Treg cells from blood. Subset specified: remaining (HLA-DR-negative) circulating blood Treg cells.

CDR3 sequence: CASKVSGDTEAFF. The rearrangement joins TRBV7-9 to TRBJ1-1. The CDR3 runs to 13 residues. The nucleotide record is missing. Germline values: CDR1 SEHNR, CDR2 FQNEAQ (reference sequence).